This TCR beta chain was identified in a study of siplizumab effects on memory and regulatory T cells. Findings and caveats of the study: Some alloreactive sequences were traceable to unstimulated CD4+ memory cells, and siplizumab significantly reduced them.

Around 100,000 TCR templates per sample were sequenced. Using immunoSEQ multiplex PCR, the repertoire was profiled, and TCRdb retains in-frame clones only, with some absent. The data show 92,000 or so clones, with 70% to 90% seen just once and roughly 15% held by the top ten. This CDR3 has 14 residues. Germline CDR1 SQVTM, CDR2 ANQGSEA. Trimming cost V 3 bases and J 1 base, with 11 bases left between them. Concerning this clone: Its antigen remains unknown.

The rearrangement links TRBV29-1 to TRBJ2-3; D is unresolved. This sequence was found in a human donor in good health. Sequenced material: CD4+ T cells sorted from blood. CDR3 bases: TGCAGCGTTGACGGCCTCCAAGGCACAGATACGCAGTATTTT. It encodes CSVDGLQGTDTQYF.